The present T cell receptor (beta chain) was sequenced within a study of tumor-infiltrating lymphocytes in primary liver carcinoma. Total RNA amounting to 500 ng was the source from which TCR beta cDNA was made with a constant-region primer. Slightly modified ARM-PCR, run as three nested multiplex PCR rounds, produced the TCR beta libraries. The first two PCR rounds used TRBV1-TRBV30 primers with a Cbeta primer, 9 to 10 cycles each. TCRdb recomputed calls from the multiplex PCR reads with MiXCR, one row per CDR3 protein. The sample records more than 60,000 distinct CDR3 sequences, almost 70% being singletons. V was cut by 11 bases and J by 3 bases, with 14 bases left in between. The germline CDR1 and CDR2 sequences are ENHRY and SYGVKD. CDR3 length: 12 residues. In this sample, this clonotype turned up a few times. From approximately 20-30 mg of unsorted bulk tissue, DNA and RNA were co-extracted together.

The sample was liver tumor tissue from sampling region 4. The subset was: tumor region T4, right-lateral pole. The origin of this receptor is a man aged 40-49 years with primary liver carcinoma and hepatitis B virus infection. The gene calls are TRBV10-3 and TRBJ2-7, with no clear D. CDR3 sequence (DNA): TGTGCCGTCAAATCGTCTAACTACGAGCAGTACTTC. It codes for CAVKSSNYEQYF.